This T cell receptor (beta chain) was observed in a study of T-cell memory formation after mild COVID-19. TCRdb analysed the 5' RACE reads with MiXCR anew, one entry per CDR3 protein. The sample contains some 280,000 distinct CDR3 sequences, about 16% of which appear only once. Germline V gene sequence: CDR1 SGHAT, CDR2 FQNNGV. With 7 bases clipped from V and 4 bases from J, the junction kept 9 bases outside the gene matches. CDR3 length: 14 residues. This clonotype was seen a handful of times. The chain combines TRBV11-2 with TRBJ2-5; 7 positions agree with TRBD2. The sequence derives from a man aged 18 to 29 who had mild COVID-19 (a few samples of this study predate the infection). Cell type and time point are not known. Specimen: PBMCs or a T cell subset sorted from them (not recorded which). The DNA for the CDR3 is TGTGCCAGCACTTCGACGGGGGGAGGAGAGACCCAGTACTTC. This translates into CASTSTGGGETQYF. The whole variable domain, filled in from reference TRBV11-2 and TRBJ2-5, reads EAGVAQSPRYKIIEKRQSVAFWCNPISGHATLYWYQQILGQGPKLLIQFQNNGVVDDSQLPKDRFSAERLKGVDSTLKIQPAKLEDSAVYLCASTSTGGGETQYFGPGTRLLVL.